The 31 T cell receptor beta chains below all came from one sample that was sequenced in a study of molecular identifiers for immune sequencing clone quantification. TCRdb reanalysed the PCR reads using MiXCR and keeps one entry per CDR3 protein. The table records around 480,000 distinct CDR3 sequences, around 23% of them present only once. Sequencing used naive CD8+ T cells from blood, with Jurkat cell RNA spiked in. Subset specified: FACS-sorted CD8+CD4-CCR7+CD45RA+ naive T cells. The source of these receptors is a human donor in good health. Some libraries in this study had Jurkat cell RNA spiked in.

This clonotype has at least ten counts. CDR3 DNA sequence: TGTGCCAGCAGTTCCAGCGGGCGACCATACAATGAGCAGTTCTTC. It translates to CASSSSGRPYNEQFF. The J gene is TRBJ2-1, the V gene TRBV12-3 or TRBV12-4; TRBD2 might be the D (6 bases). CDR3 size: 15 residues. The V end was cut by 4 bases, the J end by 4 bases, with 14 bases between.

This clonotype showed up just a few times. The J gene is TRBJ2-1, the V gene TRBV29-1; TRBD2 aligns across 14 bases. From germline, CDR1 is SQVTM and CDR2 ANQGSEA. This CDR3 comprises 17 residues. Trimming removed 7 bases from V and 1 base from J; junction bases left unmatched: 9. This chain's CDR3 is CSAPGLAGVSSYNEQFF. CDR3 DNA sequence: TGCAGCGCCCCGGGACTAGCGGGAGTCTCGTCCTACAATGAGCAGTTCTTC.

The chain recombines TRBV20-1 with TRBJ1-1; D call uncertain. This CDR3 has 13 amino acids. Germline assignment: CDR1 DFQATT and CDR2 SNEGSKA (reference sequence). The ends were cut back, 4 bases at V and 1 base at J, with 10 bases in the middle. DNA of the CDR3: TGCAGTGCTATGTGGACGCCGAACACTGAAGCTTTCTTT. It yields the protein CSAMWTPNTEAFF.

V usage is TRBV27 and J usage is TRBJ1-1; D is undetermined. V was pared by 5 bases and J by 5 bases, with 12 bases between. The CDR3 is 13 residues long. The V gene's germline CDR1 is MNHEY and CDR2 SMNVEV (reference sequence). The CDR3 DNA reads TGTGCCAGCAGTCCCCTTCTTCGTACTGAAGCTTTCTTT. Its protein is CASSPLLRTEAFF.

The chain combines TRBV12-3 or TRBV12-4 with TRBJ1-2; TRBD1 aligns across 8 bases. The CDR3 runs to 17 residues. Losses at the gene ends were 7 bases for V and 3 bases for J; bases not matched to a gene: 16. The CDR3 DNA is TGTGCCAGCACCCCCTTGGCGGCAGGGGGCTATGACTATGGCTACACCTTC. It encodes CASTPLAAGGYDYGYTF.

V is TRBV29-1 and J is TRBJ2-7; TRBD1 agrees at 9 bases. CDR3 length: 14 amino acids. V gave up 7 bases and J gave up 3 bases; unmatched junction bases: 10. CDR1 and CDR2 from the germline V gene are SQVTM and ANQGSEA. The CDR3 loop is CSAQTGGSVYEQYF. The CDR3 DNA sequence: TGCAGCGCCCAAACAGGGGGCAGCGTCTACGAGCAGTACTTC.

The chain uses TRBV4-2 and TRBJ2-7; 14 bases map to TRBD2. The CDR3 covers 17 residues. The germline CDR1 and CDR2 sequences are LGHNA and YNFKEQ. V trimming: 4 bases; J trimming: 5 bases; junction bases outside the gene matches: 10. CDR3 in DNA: TGTGCCAGCAGCCCAGTCATGGGGACTAGCGGGAGCCACGAGCAGTACTTC. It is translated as CASSPVMGTSGSHEQYF.

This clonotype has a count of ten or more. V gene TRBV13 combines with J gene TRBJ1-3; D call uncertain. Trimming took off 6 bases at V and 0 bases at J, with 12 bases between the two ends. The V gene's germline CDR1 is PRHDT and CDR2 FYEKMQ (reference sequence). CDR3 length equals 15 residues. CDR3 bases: TGTGCCAGCAGACAAGACGGACTCTCTGGAAACACCATATATTTT. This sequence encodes CASRQDGLSGNTIYF.

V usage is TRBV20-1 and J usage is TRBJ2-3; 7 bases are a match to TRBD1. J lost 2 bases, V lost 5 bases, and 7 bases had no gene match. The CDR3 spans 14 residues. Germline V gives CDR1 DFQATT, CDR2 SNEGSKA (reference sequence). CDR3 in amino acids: CSADRDSSTDTQYF. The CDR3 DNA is TGCAGTGCTGACCGGGACAGCTCCACAGATACGCAGTATTTT.

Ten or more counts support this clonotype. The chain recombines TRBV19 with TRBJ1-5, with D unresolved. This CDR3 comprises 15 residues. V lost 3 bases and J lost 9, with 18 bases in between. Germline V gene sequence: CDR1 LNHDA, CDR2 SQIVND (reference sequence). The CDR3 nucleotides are TGTGCCAGTAGTATCGATGAAGGGAAAATGGCGCCCCAGCATTTT. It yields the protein CASSIDEGKMAPQHF. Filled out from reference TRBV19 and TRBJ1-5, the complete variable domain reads DGGITQSPKYLFRKEGQNVTLSCEQNLNHDAMYWYRQDPGQGLRLIYYSQIVNDFQKGDIAEGYSVSREKKESFPLTVTSAQKNPTAFYLCASSIDEGKMAPQHFGDGTRLSIL.

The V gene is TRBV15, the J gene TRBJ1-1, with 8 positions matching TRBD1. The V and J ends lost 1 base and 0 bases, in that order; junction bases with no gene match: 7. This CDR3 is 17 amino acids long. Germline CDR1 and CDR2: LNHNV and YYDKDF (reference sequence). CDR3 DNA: TGTGCCACCAGCAGAGGACGGACAGGGCCCTTGAACACTGAAGCTTTCTTT. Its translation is CATSRGRTGPLNTEAFF.

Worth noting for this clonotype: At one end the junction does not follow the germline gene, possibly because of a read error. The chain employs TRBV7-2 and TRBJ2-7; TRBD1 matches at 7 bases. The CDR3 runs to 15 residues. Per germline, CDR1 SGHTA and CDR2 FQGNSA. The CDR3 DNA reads TGTGCCAGCAGCTTGGAAGGGACAGAGGCCTACAAGCAGTACTTC. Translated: CASSLEGTEAYKQYF.

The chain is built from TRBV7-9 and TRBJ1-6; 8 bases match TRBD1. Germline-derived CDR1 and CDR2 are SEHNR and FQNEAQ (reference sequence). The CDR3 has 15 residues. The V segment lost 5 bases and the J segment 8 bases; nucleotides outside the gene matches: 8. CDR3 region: CASSPGTGSYSPLHF. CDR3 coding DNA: TGTGCCAGCAGCCCGGGGACAGGCTCTTATTCACCCCTCCACTTT.

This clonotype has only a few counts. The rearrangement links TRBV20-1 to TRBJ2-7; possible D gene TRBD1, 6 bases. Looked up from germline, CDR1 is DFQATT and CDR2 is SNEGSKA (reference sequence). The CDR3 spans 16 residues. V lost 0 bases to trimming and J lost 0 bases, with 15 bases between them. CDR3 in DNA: TGCAGTGCTAGAGATCGTCAGGGGAAACTCTCCTACGAGCAGTACTTC. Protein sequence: CSARDRQGKLSYEQYF.

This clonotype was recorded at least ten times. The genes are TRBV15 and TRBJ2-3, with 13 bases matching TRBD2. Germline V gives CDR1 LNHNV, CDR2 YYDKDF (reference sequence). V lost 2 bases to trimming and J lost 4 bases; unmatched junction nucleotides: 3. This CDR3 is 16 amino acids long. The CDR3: CATSRRTSGRPDTQYF. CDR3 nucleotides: TGTGCCACCAGCAGAAGGACTAGCGGGAGACCAGATACGCAGTATTTT.

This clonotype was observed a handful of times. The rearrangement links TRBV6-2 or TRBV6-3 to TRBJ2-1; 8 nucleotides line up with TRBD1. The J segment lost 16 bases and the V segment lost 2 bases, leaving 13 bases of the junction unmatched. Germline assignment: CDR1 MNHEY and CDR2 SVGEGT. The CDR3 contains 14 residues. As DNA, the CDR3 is TGTGCCAGCAGTTACGGGTCGGGACAGGCGGCCTTCTTCTTC. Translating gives CASSYGSGQAAFFF.

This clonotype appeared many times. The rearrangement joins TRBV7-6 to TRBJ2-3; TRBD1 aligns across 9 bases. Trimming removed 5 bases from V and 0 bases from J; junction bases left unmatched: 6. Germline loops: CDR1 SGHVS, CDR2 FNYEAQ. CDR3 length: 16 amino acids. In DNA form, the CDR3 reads TGTGCCAGCAGCGCTACAGGGGGCCGAAGCACAGATACGCAGTATTTT. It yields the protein CASSATGGRSTDTQYF.

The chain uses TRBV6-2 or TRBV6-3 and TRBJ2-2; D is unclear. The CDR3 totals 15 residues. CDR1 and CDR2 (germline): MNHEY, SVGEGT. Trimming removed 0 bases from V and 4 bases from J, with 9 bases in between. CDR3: CASSYSPGVTGELFF. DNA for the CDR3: TGTGCCAGCAGTTACTCCCCGGGCGTCACCGGGGAGCTGTTTTTT.

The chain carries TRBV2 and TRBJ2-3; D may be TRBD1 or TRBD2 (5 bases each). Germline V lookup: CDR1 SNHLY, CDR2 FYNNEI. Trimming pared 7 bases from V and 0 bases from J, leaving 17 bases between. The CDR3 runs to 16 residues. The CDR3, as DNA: TGTGCCAGCAAGACAAAACTCGGGGCAAGCACAGATACGCAGTATTTT. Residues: CASKTKLGASTDTQYF.

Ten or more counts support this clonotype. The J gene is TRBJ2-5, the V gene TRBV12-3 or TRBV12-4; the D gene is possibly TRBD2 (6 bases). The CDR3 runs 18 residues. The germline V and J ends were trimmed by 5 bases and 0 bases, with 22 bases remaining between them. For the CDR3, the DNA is TGTGCCAGCAGTCCCCTGTTTTTAGGCGGGGCGTACCAAGAGACCCAGTACTTC. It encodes CASSPLFLGGAYQETQYF.

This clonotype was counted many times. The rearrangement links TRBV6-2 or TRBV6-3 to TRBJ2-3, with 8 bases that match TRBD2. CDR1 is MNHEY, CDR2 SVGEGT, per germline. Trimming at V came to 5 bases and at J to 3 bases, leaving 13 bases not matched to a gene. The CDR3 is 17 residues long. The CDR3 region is CASSHPQERGMTDTQYF. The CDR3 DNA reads TGTGCCAGCAGTCACCCTCAGGAGCGGGGGATGACAGATACGCAGTATTTT.

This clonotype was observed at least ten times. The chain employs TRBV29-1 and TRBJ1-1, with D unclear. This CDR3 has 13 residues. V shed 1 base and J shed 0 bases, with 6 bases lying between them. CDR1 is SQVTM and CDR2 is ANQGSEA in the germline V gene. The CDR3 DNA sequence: TGCAGCGTTGAAGCCCGAATGAACACTGAAGCTTTCTTT. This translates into CSVEARMNTEAFF.

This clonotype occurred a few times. The CDR3 is CASSQVPRDANEKLFF. The DNA for the CDR3 is TGCGCCAGCAGCCAAGTGCCCAGGGACGCTAATGAAAAACTGTTTTTT. The rearrangement joins TRBV4-1 to TRBJ1-4; tentatively, D is TRBD1 (5 bases). The V gene's germline CDR1 is MGHRA and CDR2 YSYEKL. The length of the CDR3 is 16 residues. Trimming shortened V by 1 base and J by 3 bases, and 12 bases separated the two germline ends.

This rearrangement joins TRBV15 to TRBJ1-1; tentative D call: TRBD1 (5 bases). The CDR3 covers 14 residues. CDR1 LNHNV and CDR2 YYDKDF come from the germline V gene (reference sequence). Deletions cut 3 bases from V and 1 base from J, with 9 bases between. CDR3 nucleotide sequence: TGTGCCACCAGCAGGGCGGGACCGAACACTGAAGCTTTCTTT. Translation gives CATSRAGPNTEAFF.

The DNA for the CDR3 is TGTGCCAGCAGTTTAGGGGGACGGGGGGCGGTTACGCAGTATTTT. Protein sequence: CASSLGGRGAVTQYF. The genes are TRBV12-3 or TRBV12-4 and TRBJ2-3, with D perhaps matching TRBD2 (7 bases). This CDR3 region has 15 residues. Trimming removed 1 base at V and 8 bases at J, with 16 bases between.

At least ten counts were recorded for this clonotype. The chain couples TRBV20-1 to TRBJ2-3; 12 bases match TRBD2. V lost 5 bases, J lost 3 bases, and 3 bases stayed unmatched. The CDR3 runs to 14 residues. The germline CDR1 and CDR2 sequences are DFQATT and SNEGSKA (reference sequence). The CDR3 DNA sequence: TGCAGTGCTGGGGGACTAGCGGGTACAGATACGCAGTATTTT. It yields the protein CSAGGLAGTDTQYF.

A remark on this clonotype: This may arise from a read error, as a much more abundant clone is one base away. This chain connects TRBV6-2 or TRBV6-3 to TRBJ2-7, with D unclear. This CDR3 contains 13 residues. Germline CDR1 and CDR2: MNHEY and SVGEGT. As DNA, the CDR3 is TGTGCCAGCAGCCCCGAGGCCTCCTACGAGCGGTACTTC. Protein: CASSPEASYERYF.

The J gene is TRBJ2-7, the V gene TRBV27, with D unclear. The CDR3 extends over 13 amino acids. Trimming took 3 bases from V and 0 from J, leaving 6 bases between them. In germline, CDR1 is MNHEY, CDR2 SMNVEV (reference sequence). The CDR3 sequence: CASSFVGSYEQYF. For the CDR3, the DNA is TGTGCCAGCAGTTTTGTGGGCTCCTACGAGCAGTACTTC.

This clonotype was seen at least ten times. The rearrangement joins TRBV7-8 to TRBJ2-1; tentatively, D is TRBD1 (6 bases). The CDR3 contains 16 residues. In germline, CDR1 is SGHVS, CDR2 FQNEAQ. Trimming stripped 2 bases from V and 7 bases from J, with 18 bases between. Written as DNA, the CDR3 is TGTGCCAGCAGCTTACTGTTCCAGGGGACCAAGAATGAGCAGTTCTTC. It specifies CASSLLFQGTKNEQFF.

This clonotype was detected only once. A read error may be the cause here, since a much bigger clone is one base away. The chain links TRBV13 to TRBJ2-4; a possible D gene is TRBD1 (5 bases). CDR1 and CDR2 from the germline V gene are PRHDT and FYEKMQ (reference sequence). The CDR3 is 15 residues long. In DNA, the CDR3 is TGTGCCAGCAGCCCCACTGACAGTGCCAAAAACATTCAGAACTTC. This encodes CASSPTDSAKNIQNF.

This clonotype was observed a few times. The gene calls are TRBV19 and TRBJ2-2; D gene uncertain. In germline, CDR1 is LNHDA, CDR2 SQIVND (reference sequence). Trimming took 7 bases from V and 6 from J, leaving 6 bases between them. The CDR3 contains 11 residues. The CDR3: CASTWAGELFF. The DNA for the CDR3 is TGTGCCAGTACTTGGGCCGGGGAGCTGTTTTTT.